The entry that follows covers one TCR beta chain sequence. Two negative PCRs, clearance, or symptom resolution characterized the recovered Cohort 3 donors. This entry comes from a study of blood T cell repertoires in COVID-19. Study details: Acute and convalescent COVID-19 specimens originated in the United States, Italy and Spain. T cells, B-cell-depleted T cells, or PBMCs provided the cDNA or gDNA that served as material.

In the original processing: Nucleated cell counts were estimated from reference gene primer amplification. The data were produced by immunoSEQ multiplex PCR, yet TCRdb's version contains in-frame clones alone and is incomplete. D and trimming come from the DNA, and the V and J calls and clone size come from that table. This table has around 330,000 clones, 90% appearing once. Trimming took 4 bases from V and 4 from J; bases not matched to a gene: 5. From germline, CDR1 is SGHKS and CDR2 YYEKEE (reference sequence). The CDR3 covers 14 residues. This receptor was taken from a man in his sixties who had recovered from COVID-19. The material sequenced was PBMCs or T cells enriched from blood (not recorded which). The V gene is TRBV5-5, the J gene TRBJ1-5; 7 positions agree with TRBD1. The CDR3 region is CASSRPGQNQPQHF. In DNA form, the CDR3 reads TGTGCCAGCAGCCGTCCGGGACAGAATCAGCCCCAGCATTTT.